The present TCR beta chain was sequenced within a study of T cells after yellow fever vaccination (dated by TCRdb to between 2018 and 2020). For the study in its entirety: Libraries from fractions with low cell numbers were prepared with the SMART-Seq v4 Ultra Low Input RNA kit. To track T-cell clones before and after primary and booster YFV17D yellow fever vaccination, bulk TCR alpha and beta repertoires were sequenced longitudinally. The cohort comprised two healthy male donors, one aged 18 to 30 and one aged 30 to 40 years. Blood samples were taken at several timepoints before and after primary and secondary immunization, and bulk PBMC replicates and cell subsets were isolated.

Comment on this clonotype: Its antigen remains unidentified. No much larger clonotype is one base removed from it; base qualities were not supplied.

TCR cDNA was synthesized by 5'RACE template switching, through which a universal primer site and unique molecular identifiers were introduced. cDNA synthesis was primed from both the TCR alpha and TCR beta constant segments. Libraries were amplified in two PCR steps, with sample barcodes and sequencing adapters added in the second step. Libraries were sequenced on Illumina HiSeq 2500 (2x100 bp) or NovaSeq (2x150 bp). As for the original processing: MIGEC was used to demultiplex reads and collapse the reads into UMI consensus sequences, and MiXCR was used for V(D)J alignment. Clonotypes responding to the vaccine were identified with edgeR on replicate PBMC samples, with the criteria of FDR below 0.01 and a log2 fold change above 5 up to day 15. Bulk clonotypes were assigned CD4 or CD8 identity according to which sequenced CD4 or CD8 repertoire held them at higher abundance. TCRdb reprocessed the public reads (quality trimming at Q25 with fastp, clone calling with MiXCR) and kept in-frame beta chains. Each entry is one CDR3 protein sequence, shown with its most common DNA and genes. The V and J calls were determined by TCRdb, not by the authors. Here the sample has under 600,000 distinct CDR3 sequences; 20% to 25% occur a single time. Roughly 16% of the sample rests with the top ten.

Including the terminal cysteine and phenylalanine, the CDR3 comprises 14 residues. Only CDR3 DNA remains: 42 bases, in frame from the first base. Deletion took 0 bases off V and 1 base off J, with a span of 7 bases between the germline ends. From a lookup of the germline V gene, CDR1 and CDR2 are SGHRS and YFSETQ. What the authors observed across the whole study: Most clones expanded after primary vaccination (96% of CD4 and 88% of CD8) were re-detected after the booster, suggesting that broad memory maintenance occurred. Compared with the primary T-cell response, the secondary T-cell response was weaker but faster, peaking on day 5 rather than day 15. FACS-sorted repertoires could contain abundant contaminating clonotypes from the bulk population, so computational filtering was required. Because only two donors were included in the study, the extent to which the findings can be generalized is limited. A small share of clonotypes occurred in both CD4 and CD8 compartments, likely arising from convergent recombination.

According to the study, the label for this sample's treatment or condition signals: live attenuated yellow fever vaccine strain. At each blood-draw timepoint, two biological replicates of bulk PBMCs were obtained. PBMCs were isolated from peripheral blood using a standard Ficoll-Paque protocol. TriZol was used to extract RNA from bulk PBMCs, CD4 and CD8 fractions, and dextramer-positive and dextramer-negative fractions. This TCR was sampled from a man aged 18-30 years who received the YFV17D yellow fever vaccine. This specimen consisted of PBMCs, obtained roughly 20 days after the first yellow fever vaccination. This receptor chain uses TRBV5-1 and TRBJ1-2; possibly the D gene is TRBD1, per 5 matching bases. The CDR3 region reads CASSLDRYNYGYTF. The bases read TGCGCCAGCAGCTTGGACAGGTATAACTATGGCTACACCTTC. When the CDR3 is completed using the reference TRBV5-1 and TRBJ1-2 genes on either side, the full variable domain is KAGVTQTPRYLIKTRGQQVTLSCSPISGHRSVSWYQQTPGQGLQFLFEYFSETQRNKGNFPGRFSGRQFSNSRSEMNVSTLELGDSALYLCASSLDRYNYGYTFGSGTRLTVV.